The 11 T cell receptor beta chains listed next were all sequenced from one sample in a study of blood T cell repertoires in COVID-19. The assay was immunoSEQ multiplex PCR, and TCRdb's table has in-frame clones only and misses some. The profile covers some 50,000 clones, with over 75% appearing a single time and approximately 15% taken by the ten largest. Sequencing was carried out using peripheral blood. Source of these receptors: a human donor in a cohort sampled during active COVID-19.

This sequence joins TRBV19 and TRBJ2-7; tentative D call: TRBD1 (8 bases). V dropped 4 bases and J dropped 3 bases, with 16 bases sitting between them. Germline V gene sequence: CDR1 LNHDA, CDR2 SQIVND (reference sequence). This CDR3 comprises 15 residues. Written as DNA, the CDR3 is TGTGCCAGTAGTAGAGGACAGGGAGGGGTCTACGAGCAGTACTTC. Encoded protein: CASSRGQGGVYEQYF.

The CDR3 loop reads CASSPGGYQAPQHF. For the CDR3, the DNA is TGTGCCAGCAGTCCAGGGGGCTACCAGGCGCCCCAGCATTTT. This chain links TRBV6-5 with TRBJ1-5; 8 positions agree with TRBD1. Germline V gene data show CDR1 as MNHEY and CDR2 as SVGAGI. With 5 bases clipped from V and 9 bases from J, the junction kept 9 bases outside the gene matches. This CDR3 is built from 14 residues.

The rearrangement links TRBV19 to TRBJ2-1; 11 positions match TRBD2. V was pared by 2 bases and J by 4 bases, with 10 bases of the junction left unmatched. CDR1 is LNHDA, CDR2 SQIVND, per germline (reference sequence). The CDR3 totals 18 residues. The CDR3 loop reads CASSILFTSGSLYNEQFF. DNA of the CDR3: TGTGCCAGTAGTATATTGTTTACTAGCGGGAGCTTATACAATGAGCAGTTCTTC. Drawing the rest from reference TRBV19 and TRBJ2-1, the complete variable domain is DGGITQSPKYLFRKEGQNVTLSCEQNLNHDAMYWYRQDPGQGLRLIYYSQIVNDFQKGDIAEGYSVSREKKESFPLTVTSAQKNPTAFYLCASSILFTSGSLYNEQFFGPGTRLTVL.

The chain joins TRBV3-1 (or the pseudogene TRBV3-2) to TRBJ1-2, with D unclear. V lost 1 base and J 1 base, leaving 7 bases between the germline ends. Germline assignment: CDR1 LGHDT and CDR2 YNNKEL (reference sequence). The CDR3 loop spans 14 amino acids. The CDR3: CASSQGFNNYGYTF. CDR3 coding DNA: TGTGCCAGCAGCCAAGGTTTCAATAACTATGGCTACACCTTC.

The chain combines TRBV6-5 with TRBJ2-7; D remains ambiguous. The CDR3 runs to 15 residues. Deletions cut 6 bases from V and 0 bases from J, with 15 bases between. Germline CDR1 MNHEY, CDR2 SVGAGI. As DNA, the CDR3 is TGTGCCAGCAGGACCTCGCAGGCCGACTCCTACGAGCAGTACTTC. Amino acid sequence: CASRTSQADSYEQYF.

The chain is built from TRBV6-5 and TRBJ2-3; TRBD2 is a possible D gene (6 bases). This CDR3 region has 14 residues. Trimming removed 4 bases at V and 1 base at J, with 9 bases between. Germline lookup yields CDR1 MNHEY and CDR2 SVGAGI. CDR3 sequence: CASSSPGGTDTQYF. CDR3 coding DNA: TGTGCCAGCAGTTCCCCGGGGGGCACAGATACGCAGTATTTT.

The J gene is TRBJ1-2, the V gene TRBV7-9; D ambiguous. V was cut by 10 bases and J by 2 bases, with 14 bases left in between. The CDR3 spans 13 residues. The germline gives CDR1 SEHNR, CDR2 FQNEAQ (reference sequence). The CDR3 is CATTPPGNYGYTF. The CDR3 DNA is TGTGCCACCACCCCCCCGGGAAACTATGGCTACACCTTC.

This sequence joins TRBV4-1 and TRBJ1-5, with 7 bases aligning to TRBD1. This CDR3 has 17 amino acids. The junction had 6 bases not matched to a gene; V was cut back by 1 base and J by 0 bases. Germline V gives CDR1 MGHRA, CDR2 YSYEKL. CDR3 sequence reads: CASSQAQYRGSNQPQHF. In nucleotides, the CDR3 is TGCGCCAGCAGCCAAGCCCAGTACAGGGGTAGCAATCAGCCCCAGCATTTT.

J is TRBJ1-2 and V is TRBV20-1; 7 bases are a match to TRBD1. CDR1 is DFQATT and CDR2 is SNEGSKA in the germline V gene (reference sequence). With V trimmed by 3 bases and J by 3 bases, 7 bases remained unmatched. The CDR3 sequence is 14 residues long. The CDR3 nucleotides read TGCAGTGCTAGTCGGCAGGGGGTGGACTATGGCTACACCTTC. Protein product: CSASRQGVDYGYTF.

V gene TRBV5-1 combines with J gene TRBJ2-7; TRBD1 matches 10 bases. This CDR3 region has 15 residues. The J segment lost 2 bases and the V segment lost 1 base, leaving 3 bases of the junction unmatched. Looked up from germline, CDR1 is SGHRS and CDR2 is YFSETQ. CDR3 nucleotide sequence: TGCGCCAGCAGCTTGCAGGGACAGGGGACCTACGAGCAGTACTTC. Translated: CASSLQGQGTYEQYF.

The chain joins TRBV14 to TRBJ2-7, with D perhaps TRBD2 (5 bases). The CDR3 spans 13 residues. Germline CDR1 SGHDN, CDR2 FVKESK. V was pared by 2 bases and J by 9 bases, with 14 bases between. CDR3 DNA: TGTGCCAGCAGCCAACCTAGGCGAGGGTCGCAGTACTTC. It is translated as CASSQPRRGSQYF.